This T cell receptor beta chain derives from a study of type 1 regulatory T cells. Study background: An in vitro protocol generated T-allo10, a Tr1-enriched, alloantigen-specific CD4 T cell product.

The table lists this clonotype with a few counts. V was trimmed by 1 base and J by 1 base, leaving 8 bases between them. The V gene's germline CDR1 is SGHTA and CDR2 FQGNSA. This CDR3 is built from 14 residues. TCRdb passed the reads through MiXCR, listing each CDR3 protein once. The table has about 100,000 distinct CDR3 sequences, 30% to 35% seen once. This chain joins TRBV7-2 and TRBJ2-7; weak D call: TRBD1 (5 bases). The receptor comes from a human donor in good health. Source material: CD4+ T cells, either the whole sample or a sorted fraction (not recorded which). The CDR3 here is CASSLVWTSYEQYF. In nucleotides, the CDR3 is TGTGCCAGCAGCTTAGTTTGGACATCCTACGAGCAGTACTTC.